This entry is about one T cell receptor (beta chain). What it binds is not known. This PCR relied on a set of 60 Vbeta primers and 13 Jbeta primers. Assay: immunoSEQ multiplex PCR; the TCRdb copy retains only in-frame clones and omits some. The data hold approximately 46,000 clones, with 72% observed a single time. The sample comes from a study of cytomegalovirus exposure and HLA in healthy donors. Study-wide results and caveats: In a later analysis, TCR beta V- and J-gene trimming showed a link to a missense DCLRE1C variant.

The TCR comes from a man between 25 and 39 years old in good health and CMV-seronegative. Sequences were obtained from PBMCs.

The DNA of the CDR3 is TGTGCCAGCAGCTTGGGGCAGGATTATGGCTACACCTTC. Translated: CASSLGQDYGYTF. The genes are TRBV5-4 and TRBJ1-2; D is uncertain. The CDR3 extends over 13 amino acids. Trimming stripped 0 bases from V and 5 bases from J, with 8 bases between. CDR1 and CDR2 from the germline V gene are SGHNT and YYREEE (reference sequence).